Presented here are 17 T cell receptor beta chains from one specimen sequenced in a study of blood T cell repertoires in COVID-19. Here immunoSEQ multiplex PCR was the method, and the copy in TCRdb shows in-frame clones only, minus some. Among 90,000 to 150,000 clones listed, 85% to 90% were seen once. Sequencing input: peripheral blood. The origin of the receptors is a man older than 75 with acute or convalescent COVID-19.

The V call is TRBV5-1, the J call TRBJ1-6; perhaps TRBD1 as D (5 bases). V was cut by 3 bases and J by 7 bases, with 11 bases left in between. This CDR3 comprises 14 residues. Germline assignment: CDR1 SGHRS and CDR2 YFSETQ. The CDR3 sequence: CASSSGVGNSPLHF. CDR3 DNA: TGCGCCAGCAGCTCGGGGGTGGGGAATTCACCCCTCCACTTT.

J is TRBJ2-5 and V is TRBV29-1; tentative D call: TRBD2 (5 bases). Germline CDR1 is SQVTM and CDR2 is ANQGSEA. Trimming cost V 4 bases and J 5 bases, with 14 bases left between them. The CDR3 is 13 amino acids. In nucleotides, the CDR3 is TGCAGCGTTGGGAACAGCCCGGGGGAGACCCAGTACTTC. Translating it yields CSVGNSPGETQYF.

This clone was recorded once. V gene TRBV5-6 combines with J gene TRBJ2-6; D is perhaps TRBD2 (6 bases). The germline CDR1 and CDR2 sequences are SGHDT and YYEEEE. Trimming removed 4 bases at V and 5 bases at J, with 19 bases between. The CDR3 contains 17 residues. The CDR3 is CASSLGGAASRANVLTF. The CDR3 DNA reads TGTGCCAGCAGCCTTGGAGGGGCGGCCAGTCGGGCCAACGTCCTGACTTTC.

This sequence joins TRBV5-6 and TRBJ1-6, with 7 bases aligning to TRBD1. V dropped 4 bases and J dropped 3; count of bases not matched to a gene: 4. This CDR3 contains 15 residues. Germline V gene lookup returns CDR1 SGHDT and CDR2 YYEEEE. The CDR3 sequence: CASSIDRDYNSPLHF. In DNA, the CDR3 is TGTGCCAGCAGCATTGACAGGGACTATAATTCACCCCTCCACTTT.

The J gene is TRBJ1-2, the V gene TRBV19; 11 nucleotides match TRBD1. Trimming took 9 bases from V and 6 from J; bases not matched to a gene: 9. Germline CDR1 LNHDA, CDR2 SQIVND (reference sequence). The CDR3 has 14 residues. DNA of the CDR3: TGTGCCAGCAGGTCGGGACAGGGGGTGGATGGCTACACCTTC. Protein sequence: CASRSGQGVDGYTF. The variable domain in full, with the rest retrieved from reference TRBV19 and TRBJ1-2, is DGGITQSPKYLFRKEGQNVTLSCEQNLNHDAMYWYRQDPGQGLRLIYYSQIVNDFQKGDIAEGYSVSREKKESFPLTVTSAQKNPTAFYLCASRSGQGVDGYTFGSGTRLTVV.

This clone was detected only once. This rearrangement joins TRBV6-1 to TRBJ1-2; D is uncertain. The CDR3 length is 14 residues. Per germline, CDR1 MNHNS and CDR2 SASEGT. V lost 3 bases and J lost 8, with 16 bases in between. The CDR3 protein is CASSEEGLWLGYTF. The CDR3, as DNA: TGTGCCAGCAGTGAGGAGGGATTATGGCTGGGCTACACCTTC.

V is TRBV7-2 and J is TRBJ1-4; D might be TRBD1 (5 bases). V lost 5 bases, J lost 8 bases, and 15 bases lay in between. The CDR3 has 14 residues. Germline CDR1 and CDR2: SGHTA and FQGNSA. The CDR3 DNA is TGTGCCAGCAGCCTTAGGCAGGGTGCGGAAAAACTGTTTTTT. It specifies CASSLRQGAEKLFF.

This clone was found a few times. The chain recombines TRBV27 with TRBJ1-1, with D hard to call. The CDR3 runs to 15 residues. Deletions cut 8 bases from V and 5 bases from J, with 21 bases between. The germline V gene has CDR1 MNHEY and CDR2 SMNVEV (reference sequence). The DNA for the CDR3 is TGTGCCAGCCGGATGGACTTAGAATCAGGAACTGAAGCTTTCTTT. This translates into CASRMDLESGTEAFF.

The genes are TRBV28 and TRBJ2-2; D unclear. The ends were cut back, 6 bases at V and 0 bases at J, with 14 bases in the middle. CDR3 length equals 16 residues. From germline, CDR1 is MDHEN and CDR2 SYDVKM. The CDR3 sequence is CASSFSTNANTGELFF. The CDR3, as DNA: TGTGCCAGCAGCTTCTCTACGAACGCGAACACCGGGGAGCTGTTTTTT. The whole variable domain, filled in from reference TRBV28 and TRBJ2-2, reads DVKVTQSSRYLVKRTGEKVFLECVQDMDHENMFWYRQDPGLGLRLIYFSYDVKMKEKGDIPEGYSVSREKKERFSLILESASTNQTSMYLCASSFSTNANTGELFFGEGSRLTVL.

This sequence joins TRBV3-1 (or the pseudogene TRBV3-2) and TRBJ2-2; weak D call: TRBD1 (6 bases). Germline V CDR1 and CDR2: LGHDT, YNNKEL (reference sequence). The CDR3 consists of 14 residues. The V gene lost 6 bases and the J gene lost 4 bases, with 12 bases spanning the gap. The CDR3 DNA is TGTGCCAGCAGACACTCAGGGGCCACCGGGGAGCTGTTTTTT. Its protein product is CASRHSGATGELFF.

CDR3 sequence (DNA): TGTGCCAGCAGCAATAGGGACAGGGACTACGAGCAGTACTTC. Translated: CASSNRDRDYEQYF. The J gene is TRBJ2-7, the V gene TRBV21-1; TRBD1, the table's D call, was not compared with the DNA. TRBV21-1 is described as a pseudogene. The CDR3 is 14 amino acids.

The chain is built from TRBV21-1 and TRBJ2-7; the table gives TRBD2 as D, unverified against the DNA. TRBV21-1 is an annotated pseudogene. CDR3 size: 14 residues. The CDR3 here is CASKQGGEAYEQYF. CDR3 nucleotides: TGTGCCAGCAAGCAGGGAGGAGAGGCCTACGAGCAGTACTTC.

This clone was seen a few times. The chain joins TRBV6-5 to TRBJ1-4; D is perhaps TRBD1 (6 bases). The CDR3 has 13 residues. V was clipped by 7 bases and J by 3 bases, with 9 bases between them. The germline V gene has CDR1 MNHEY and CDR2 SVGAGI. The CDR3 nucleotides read TGTGCCAGCATGAGGACAGCTAATGAAAAACTGTTTTTT. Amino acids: CASMRTANEKLFF.

CDR3 region: CASSPQGRGEQFF. CDR3 DNA: TGTGCCAGTAGTCCTCAGGGGCGAGGAGAGCAGTTCTTC. The chain joins TRBV19 to TRBJ2-1; maybe TRBD1 (6 bases). Germline V gene data show CDR1 as LNHDA and CDR2 as SQIVND (reference sequence). The CDR3 has 13 amino acids. Trimming removed 5 bases at V and 10 bases at J, with 15 bases between.

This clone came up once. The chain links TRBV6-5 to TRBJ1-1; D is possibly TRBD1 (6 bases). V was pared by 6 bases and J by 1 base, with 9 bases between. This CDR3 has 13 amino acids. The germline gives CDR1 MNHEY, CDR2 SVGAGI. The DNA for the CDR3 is TGTGCCAGCAGCCGACAGGAGAACACTGAAGCTTTCTTT. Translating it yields CASSRQENTEAFF.

The CDR3 loop reads CASSYYSVGPDTQYF. The CDR3 nucleotides are TGTGCCAGCAGTTACTACTCCGTTGGGCCAGATACGCAGTATTTT. The chain combines TRBV6-5 with TRBJ2-3, with D uncertain. The CDR3 is 15 amino acids. In germline, CDR1 is MNHEY, CDR2 SVGAGI. V was shortened by 1 base and J by 4 bases, with 12 bases between the two germline ends.

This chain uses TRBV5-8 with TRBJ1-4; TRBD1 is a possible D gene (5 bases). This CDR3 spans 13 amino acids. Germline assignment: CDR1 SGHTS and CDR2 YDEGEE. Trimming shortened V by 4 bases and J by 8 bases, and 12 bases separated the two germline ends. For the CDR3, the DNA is TGTGCCAGCAGCGGTGGACGGGGGGAAAAACTGTTTTTT. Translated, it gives CASSGGRGEKLFF.